Listed below are T cell receptor beta chains from one sample, sequenced in a study of blood T cell repertoires in COVID-19. This table comes from immunoSEQ multiplex PCR, and its TCRdb copy is limited to in-frame clones, with some not included. The sample lists approximately 150,000 clones, approximately 91% seen once, with 1.5% to 2% in the top ten. The source material was peripheral blood. These receptors all come from a man aged 65 to 79 with acute or convalescent COVID-19. CDR3s include the opening cysteine and the closing phenylalanine or tryptophan. The D gene is left open where the match is weak. Clone size is given for some rows only: seen once, a few or many times, or a class if the clone is expanded.

V gene	J gene	clone size	D gene	CDR3 DNA	CDR3 protein
TRBV7-9	TRBJ1-4	-	-	TGTGCCAGCAGCCCCAGACAGGTTGAAAAACTGTTTTTT	CASSPRQVEKLFF
TRBV5-1	TRBJ2-3	-	TRBD2	TGCGCCAGCAGCTCGGGACTAGAGGTTTTGACAGATACGCAGTATTTT	CASSSGLEVLTDTQYF
TRBV3-1/TRBV3-2	TRBJ1-1	-	-	TGTGCCAGCAGCCAAGTCAGGGGATCAGGCACTGAAGCTTTCTTT	CASSQVRGSGTEAFF
TRBV5-6	TRBJ1-4	-	-	TGTGCCAGCAGCTTGGGGTGGCCGAATGAAAAACTGTTTTTT	CASSLGWPNEKLFF
TRBV19	TRBJ2-5	-	TRBD1	TGTGCCAGTAGTATTTTCAGGGGGAACCAAGAGACCCAGTACTTC	CASSIFRGNQETQYF
TRBV6-2/TRBV6-3	TRBJ2-5	-	TRBD1	TGTGCCAGCAGCTCCGAACAGGGGGCCCAGTACTTC	CASSSEQGAQYF
TRBV5-1	TRBJ1-5	-	TRBD1	TGCGCCAGCAGCTTGGGGGACAGGGGCGGCAATCAGCCCCAGCATTTT	CASSLGDRGGNQPQHF
TRBV5-4	TRBJ2-2	-	-	TGTGCCAGCAGCCCCCGCTCTGGGAGACCCGGGGAGCTGTTTTTT	CASSPRSGRPGELFF
TRBV11-2	TRBJ2-1	-	TRBD1	TGTGCCAGCAGCTTGAGCAGGGGGAGTGGATCCTACAATGAGCAGTTCTTC	CASSLSRGSGSYNEQFF
TRBV4-1	TRBJ2-3	-	TRBD2	TGCGCCAGCAGCCCTGGTAGCGGGAGTGTGGATACGCAGTATTTT	CASSPGSGSVDTQYF
TRBV5-4	TRBJ1-4	-	TRBD1	TGTGCCAGCAGCCGAACAGGGGGCATCAATGAAAAACTGTTTTTT	CASSRTGGINEKLFF
TRBV6-5	TRBJ1-2	-	TRBD1	TGTGCCAGCATCCTACCGGCAGGGGGCGACGGCTACACCTTC	CASILPAGGDGYTF
TRBV19	TRBJ2-1	-	-	TGTGCCAGTAGCCAAGCGGGTTCCTACAATGAGCAGTTCTTC	CASSQAGSYNEQFF
TRBV28	TRBJ2-7	-	-	TGTGCCAGCATCGTAGCAGGGCGGCACGAGCAGTACTTC	CASIVAGRHEQYF
TRBV6-1	TRBJ2-3	-	-	TGTGCCAGCAGTGAACTAGCCGGAGAACTGGATACGCAGTATTTT	CASSELAGELDTQYF
TRBV20-1	TRBJ1-1	-	-	TGCAGTGCTAGAGAACAAACTGAAGCTTTCTTT	CSAREQTEAFF
TRBV11-1	TRBJ1-2	-	-	TGTGCCAGCAGCCTCCGGGGGGTAGACTATGGCTACACCTTC	CASSLRGVDYGYTF
TRBV6-5	TRBJ2-2	-	-	TGTGCCAGCAGTCGCGGGCCAAACACCGGGGAGCTGTTTTTT	CASSRGPNTGELFF
TRBV6-5	TRBJ1-5	-	-	TGTGCCAGCACCCCAAGCGGGGGGAATTCGCCCCAGCATTTT	CASTPSGGNSPQHF
TRBV11-2	TRBJ1-1	-	-	TGTGCCAGCAGCGCCGGACTTGTCACTGAAGCTTTCTTT	CASSAGLVTEAFF
TRBV5-4	TRBJ2-1	-	TRBD2	TGTGCCAGCAGCTTAGGTGGGAGGGGCTACAATGAGCAGTTCTTC	CASSLGGRGYNEQFF
TRBV6-6	TRBJ1-6	-	TRBD1	TGTGCCACCTCCGGACAGGACCTAGTAAATTCACCCCTCCACTTT	CATSGQDLVNSPLHF
TRBV7-9	TRBJ1-1	-	TRBD1	TGTGCCAGCAGCTTAGCGGGACAGGGGAGATTCACTGAAGCTTTCTTT	CASSLAGQGRFTEAFF
TRBV18	TRBJ2-1	-	-	TGTGCCAGCTCACCGCTGACTCGGAACAATGAGCAGTTCTTC	CASSPLTRNNEQFF
TRBV3-1/TRBV3-2	TRBJ2-3	-	TRBD2	TGTGCCAGCAGCCCCCCCGGGAGGGGGGATACGCAGTATTTT	CASSPPGRGDTQYF
TRBV10-2	TRBJ2-1	-	TRBD2	TGCGCCAGCAGTCCCCTAGCGGGAGGGGAAGGTGAGCAGTTCTTC	CASSPLAGGEGEQFF
TRBV7-7	TRBJ1-3	-	-	TGTGCCAGCAGTCCACAGCCCTCTGGAAACACCATATATTTT	CASSPQPSGNTIYF
TRBV5-6	TRBJ1-2	once	-	TGTGCCAGCAGCACAGGACGGGGGACTGTAGGCTACACCTTC	CASSTGRGTVGYTF
TRBV5-1	TRBJ2-7	-	-	TGCGCCAGCGCCTCGGGTAGCGGAGTGGGGAGCGAGCAGTACTTC	CASASGSGVGSEQYF
TRBV28	TRBJ2-5	-	-	TGTGCCAGCAGCCTTGACAGGAGTCGGCCAGAGGCCCAGTACTTC	CASSLDRSRPEAQYF
TRBV2	TRBJ1-5	-	TRBD1	TGTGCCAGCAGTAAACAACAGGGGGCGTATAGCAATCAGCCCCAGCATTTT	CASSKQQGAYSNQPQHF
TRBV19	TRBJ1-1	-	TRBD1	TGTGCCAGTAGTATAGAGGGGACAGGCGCCATTGTGAACACTGAAGCTTTCTTT	CASSIEGTGAIVNTEAFF